This TCR beta chain was recovered during a study of CD8+CD57+ T cells in acquired aplastic anemia. In the study overall: Sorted CD4+ and CD8+ cells gave a mean 3.2 ug DNA, range 0.2 to 27.4 ug. Overall study findings and caveats: Some 30 was the count of CD8+ CDR3 sequences that patients shared with controls.

CDR3 length: 15 amino acids. CDR1 is SGDLS, CDR2 YYNGEE, per germline. V lost 0 bases and J lost 4, with 13 bases in between. This clonotype was seen ten or more times. Its specificity is not known. Patients chosen for sequencing had CD8+CD57+ cells that had expanded, as shown by flow cytometry. Severe acquired aplastic anemia was present in all patients. At blood sampling, none of the patients had yet received therapy. Using genomic DNA as the template, TCR beta VDJ and CDR3 profiling was carried out. Each CDR3 protein gets one entry after TCRdb re-called the reads with MiXCR. The sample carries roughly 160,000 distinct CDR3 sequences, about two thirds recorded once.

V gene TRBV9 combines with J gene TRBJ1-1; the D is unclear. This sequence originates from a human donor with aplastic anemia. The sequencing input was sorted CD4+, CD8+, or CD8+CD57+ T cells (not recorded which) from PBMCs. This chain's CDR3 is CASSVGASPGTEAFF. The CDR3 DNA sequence: TGTGCCAGCAGCGTAGGTGCATCCCCCGGCACTGAAGCTTTCTTT.